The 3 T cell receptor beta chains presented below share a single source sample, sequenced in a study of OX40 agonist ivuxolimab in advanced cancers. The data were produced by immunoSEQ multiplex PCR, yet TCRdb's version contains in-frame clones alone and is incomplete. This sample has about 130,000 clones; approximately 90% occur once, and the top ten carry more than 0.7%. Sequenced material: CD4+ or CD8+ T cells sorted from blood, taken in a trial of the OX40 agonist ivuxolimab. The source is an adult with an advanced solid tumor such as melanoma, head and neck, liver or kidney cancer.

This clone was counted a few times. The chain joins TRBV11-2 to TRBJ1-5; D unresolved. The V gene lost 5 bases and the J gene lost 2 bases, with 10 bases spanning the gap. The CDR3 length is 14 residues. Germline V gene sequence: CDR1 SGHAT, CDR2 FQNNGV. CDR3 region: CASSPDPGNQPQHF. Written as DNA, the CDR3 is TGTGCCAGCAGCCCGGACCCTGGCAATCAGCCCCAGCATTTT. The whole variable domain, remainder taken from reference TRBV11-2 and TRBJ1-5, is EAGVAQSPRYKIIEKRQSVAFWCNPISGHATLYWYQQILGQGPKLLIQFQNNGVVDDSQLPKDRFSAERLKGVDSTLKIQPAKLEDSAVYLCASSPDPGNQPQHFGDGTRLSIL.

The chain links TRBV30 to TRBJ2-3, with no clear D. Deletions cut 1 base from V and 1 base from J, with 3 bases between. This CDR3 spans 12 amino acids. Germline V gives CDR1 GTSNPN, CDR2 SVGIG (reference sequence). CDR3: CAWSGGTDTQYF. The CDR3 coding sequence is TGTGCCTGGAGTGGGGGCACAGATACGCAGTATTTT.

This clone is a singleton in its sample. CDR3 in amino acids: CASSPGVAGANEQYF. Written as DNA, the CDR3 is TGCGCCAGCAGCCCCGGGGTAGCGGGAGCCAACGAGCAGTACTTC. The chain carries TRBV4-3 and TRBJ2-7; 9 nucleotides agree with TRBD2. The CDR3 totals 15 residues. Looked up from germline, CDR1 is LGHNA and CDR2 is YSLEER. The V segment lost 4 bases and the J segment 5 bases; nucleotides outside the gene matches: 9.